Below are 31 T cell receptor beta chains sequenced from a single sample in a study of cytomegalovirus exposure and HLA in healthy donors. Here immunoSEQ multiplex PCR was the method, and the copy in TCRdb shows in-frame clones only, minus some. The sample lists 280,000 or so clones; approximately 88% were seen once. Sequenced material: PBMCs. These receptors all stem from a woman aged 18-35 years in good health and CMV-seronegative.

About this clone itself: Other DNA sequences within the sample encode an identical CDR3. V is TRBV2 and J is TRBJ2-7; 8 nucleotides match TRBD2. CDR1 and CDR2 from the germline V gene are SNHLY and FYNNEI. This CDR3 has 13 amino acids. With V trimmed by 4 bases and J by 2 bases, 1 base remained unmatched. The CDR3 coding sequence is TGTGCCAGCAGTGGCGGGAGGACCTACGAGCAGTACTTC. It codes for CASSGGRTYEQYF.

This clone was seen just once. The V call is TRBV19, the J call TRBJ2-1; possibly TRBD2 for D (6 bases). V lost 3 bases and J 0 bases, leaving 9 bases between the germline ends. From germline, CDR1 is LNHDA and CDR2 SQIVND (reference sequence). This CDR3 spans 15 amino acids. For the CDR3, the DNA is TGTGCCAGTAGTATGGTCGGGAGCTCCTACAATGAGCAGTTCTTC. It yields the protein CASSMVGSSYNEQFF.

This clone has a single count. The V and J genes are TRBV18 and TRBJ2-7, with 8 bases lining up with TRBD1. Germline CDR1 and CDR2: KGHSH and LQKENI. The CDR3 runs 13 residues. V shed 4 bases, J shed 7 bases, and the junction held 6 bases outside the gene matches. For the CDR3, the DNA is TGTGCCAGCTCACTAAGGACAGGGTCGGAGCAGTACTTC. It codes for CASSLRTGSEQYF.

The chain has TRBV21-1 and TRBJ2-7; whether TRBD1, the table's D call, matches the DNA was not checked. TRBV21-1 is an annotated pseudogene. The CDR3 spans 15 residues. The CDR3 sequence: CASSNRQDEGSEQYF. The CDR3 nucleotides read TGTGCCAGCAGCAACCGACAGGATGAGGGTAGCGAGCAGTACTTC.

DNA for the CDR3: TGTGCCTTTTGTCTAGCGGAGAAATACAATGAGCAGTTCTTC. Translation: CAFCLAEKYNEQFF. The chain couples TRBV30 to TRBJ2-1, with 7 bases matching TRBD2. This CDR3 contains 14 residues. The trim removed 7 bases at V and 4 bases at J, leaving 10 bases unmatched. Germline loops: CDR1 GTSNPN, CDR2 SVGIG (reference sequence).

This clone was recorded a few times. This sequence joins TRBV6-5 and TRBJ1-5; D gene unclear. This CDR3 spans 14 amino acids. Germline CDR1 reads MNHEY; CDR2 reads SVGAGI. Trimming removed 6 bases at V and 1 base at J, with 10 bases between. The DNA for the CDR3 is TGTGCCAGCAGCCCTTTATCGAGCAATCAGCCCCAGCATTTT. This codes for CASSPLSSNQPQHF.

J is TRBJ1-4 and V is TRBV5-1, with D uncertain. V was trimmed by 2 bases and J by 0 bases, leaving 5 bases between them. Germline V gene lookup returns CDR1 SGHRS and CDR2 YFSETQ. The CDR3 contains 14 residues. CDR3 DNA sequence: TGCGCCAGCAGCTTTTCTGCAACTAATGAAAAACTGTTTTTT. It codes for CASSFSATNEKLFF.

The CDR3 protein is CASSSRDTQYF. The CDR3 coding sequence is TGTGCCAGCAGCTCGAGGGATACGCAGTATTTT. The chain uses TRBV5-4 and TRBJ2-3; D unresolved. The germline V and J ends were trimmed by 3 bases and 6 bases, with 5 bases remaining between them. The germline gives CDR1 SGHNT, CDR2 YYREEE (reference sequence). The CDR3 has 11 residues.

The sample holds a few counts of this clone. The rearrangement joins TRBV2 to TRBJ2-7, with a weak D call TRBD1 (5 bases). With 4 bases removed from V and 4 bases from J, the gap between germline ends came to 11 bases. Germline-derived CDR1 and CDR2 are SNHLY and FYNNEI. The CDR3 covers 13 residues. The CDR3 bases are TGTGCCAGCAGTGCGGCCAGGGCTTACGAGCAGTACTTC. This encodes CASSAARAYEQYF.

The V and J genes are TRBV28 and TRBJ1-5; maybe TRBD1 (5 bases). The CDR3 sequence is 15 residues long. Germline CDR1 is MDHEN and CDR2 is SYDVKM. Deletions cut 2 bases from V and 7 bases from J, with 15 bases between. The CDR3 is CASSLEEGIWQPQHF. DNA of the CDR3: TGTGCCAGCAGTTTAGAGGAGGGGATTTGGCAGCCCCAGCATTTT.

Comment on this clone: Other DNA sequences in the sample encode the same CDR3. The gene calls are TRBV27 and TRBJ2-1; TRBD2 might be the D (6 bases). The germline V gene has CDR1 MNHEY and CDR2 SMNVEV (reference sequence). This CDR3 has 15 residues. V was trimmed by 3 bases and J by 0 bases, leaving 9 bases between them. This CDR3 is CASSFGGSSYNEQFF. For the CDR3, the DNA is TGTGCCAGCAGTTTTGGGGGGAGCTCCTACAATGAGCAGTTCTTC.

This chain joins TRBV6-1 and TRBJ2-7; TRBD1 agrees at 7 bases. V was pared by 4 bases and J by 4 bases, with 7 bases of the junction left unmatched. CDR1 and CDR2 (germline): MNHNS, SASEGT. The CDR3 loop spans 14 amino acids. The CDR3 loop is CASSVQGLGYEQYF. The DNA for the CDR3 is TGTGCCAGCAGTGTACAGGGGTTGGGGTACGAGCAGTACTTC.

This chain uses TRBV5-6 with TRBJ2-7; the match to TRBD1 covers 7 bases. This CDR3 has 14 amino acids. J gave up 2 bases and V 4 bases, and 6 bases lay outside the gene matches. CDR1 is SGHDT and CDR2 is YYEEEE in the germline V gene. The CDR3 DNA reads TGTGCCAGCAGCCTCCCGGGACAGACCTACGAGCAGTACTTC. It is translated as CASSLPGQTYEQYF.

The chain is built from TRBV9 and TRBJ1-3; D gene unclear. The CDR3 sequence is 16 residues long. The germline CDR1 and CDR2 sequences are SGDLS and YYNGEE. Trimming shortened V by 0 bases and J by 2 bases, and 12 bases separated the two germline ends. The CDR3 DNA reads TGTGCCAGCAGCGTAGCTGGGAGAGGAACTGGAAACACCATATATTTT. Encoded protein: CASSVAGRGTGNTIYF.

The gene calls are TRBV28 and TRBJ1-1; D is undetermined. The V end was cut by 1 base, the J end by 0 bases, with 15 bases between. This CDR3 has 17 amino acids. Germline V gene lookup returns CDR1 MDHEN and CDR2 SYDVKM. In nucleotides, the CDR3 is TGTGCCAGCAGTTTATTCCCTTCAACACGCCTGAACACTGAAGCTTTCTTT. Residues: CASSLFPSTRLNTEAFF.

The count of this clone is one. This chain links TRBV15 with TRBJ1-4; 7 nucleotides align to TRBD1. CDR1 and CDR2 from the germline V gene are LNHNV and YYDKDF (reference sequence). The V and J ends lost 1 base and 4 bases, in that order; junction bases with no gene match: 9. The CDR3 spans 17 residues. CDR3 residues: CATSRAARRDSNEKLFF. For the CDR3, the DNA is TGTGCCACCAGCAGAGCTGCGCGTCGGGACAGTAATGAAAAACTGTTTTTT.

This sequence joins TRBV4-1 and TRBJ2-1; 11 bases fit TRBD2. The CDR3 sequence is 17 residues long. V shed 4 bases, J shed 8 bases, and the junction held 13 bases outside the gene matches. CDR1 and CDR2 (germline): MGHRA, YSYEKL. As DNA, the CDR3 is TGCGCCAGCAGCCCATCCCCTACTAGCGGGAGTATCCATGAGCAGTTCTTC. Residues: CASSPSPTSGSIHEQFF.

This rearrangement joins TRBV27 to TRBJ2-1, with a tentative D call TRBD2 (6 bases). V gave up 6 bases and J gave up 2 bases, with 14 bases separating them. Germline values: CDR1 MNHEY, CDR2 SMNVEV (reference sequence). The CDR3 is 15 residues long. The CDR3 sequence: CASSREGGTYNEQFF. Here the CDR3 DNA reads TGTGCCAGCAGCCGGGAAGGCGGGACCTACAATGAGCAGTTCTTC.

This chain connects TRBV6-1 to TRBJ1-2, with 7 bases aligning to TRBD1. This CDR3 contains 14 residues. Looked up from germline, CDR1 is MNHNS and CDR2 is SASEGT. V lost 6 bases to trimming and J lost 4 bases; unmatched junction nucleotides: 8. The CDR3 here is CASRGVTGTYGYTF. The CDR3 DNA sequence: TGTGCCAGCAGAGGGGTGACAGGGACCTATGGCTACACCTTC.

The J gene is TRBJ1-1, the V gene TRBV28, with D tentatively TRBD1 (5 bases). With 2 bases removed from V and 4 bases from J, the gap between germline ends came to 14 bases. The V gene's germline CDR1 is MDHEN and CDR2 SYDVKM. The CDR3 sequence is 15 residues long. The CDR3 loop reads CASSLVGGTGTEAFF. Written as DNA, the CDR3 is TGTGCCAGCAGTTTAGTCGGGGGAACGGGCACTGAAGCTTTCTTT.

The V and J genes are TRBV5-1 and TRBJ2-7; possibly TRBD2 for D (6 bases). This CDR3 spans 16 amino acids. V dropped 0 bases and J dropped 2 bases, with 15 bases sitting between them. The germline V gene encodes CDR1 SGHRS and CDR2 YFSETQ. Written as DNA, the CDR3 is TGCGCCAGCAGCTTGGACACGGGGGATTGGGCCTACGAGCAGTACTTC. Translated: CASSLDTGDWAYEQYF.

The V call is TRBV4-3, the J call TRBJ2-3, with unresolved D. The CDR3 contains 13 residues. Trimming removed 0 bases from V and 3 bases from J, with 4 bases in between. Germline assignment: CDR1 LGHNA and CDR2 YSLEER. CDR3 protein: CASSQDRTDTQYF. CDR3 DNA: TGCGCCAGCAGCCAAGATAGAACAGATACGCAGTATTTT.

This chain links TRBV29-1 with TRBJ2-2; 10 bases are a match to TRBD1. The V gene's germline CDR1 is SQVTM and CDR2 ANQGSEA. The CDR3 covers 15 residues. V was pared by 6 bases and J by 0 bases, with 4 bases of the junction left unmatched. The CDR3 protein is CSVDRGGSNTGELFF. CDR3 coding DNA: TGCAGCGTGGACAGGGGGGGATCGAACACCGGGGAGCTGTTTTTT.

The DNA of the CDR3 is TGTGCCAGCAGTCCCTGGGACAGGGGGACAGATACGCAGTATTTT. Translating it yields CASSPWDRGTDTQYF. This rearrangement joins TRBV28 to TRBJ2-3; TRBD1 matches at 11 bases. The V gene end was trimmed by 5 bases and the J gene end by 3 bases; junction bases not matched to a gene: 4. Germline CDR1 and CDR2: MDHEN and SYDVKM. This CDR3 is built from 15 residues.

V and J are TRBV10-3 and TRBJ2-3; 12 nucleotides align to TRBD2. CDR3 length equals 19 residues. CDR1 and CDR2 (germline): ENHRY, SYGVKD. After removal of 5 bases from V and 0 bases from J, the junction contained 12 bases not matched to a gene. The CDR3 sequence is CAISTPSGRAGVSTDTQYF. The CDR3 nucleotides are TGTGCCATCAGTACTCCTAGCGGGAGGGCCGGGGTGAGCACAGATACGCAGTATTTT.

The chain couples TRBV7-9 to TRBJ2-1; tentative D call: TRBD2 (6 bases). Germline values: CDR1 SEHNR, CDR2 FQNEAQ (reference sequence). The length of the CDR3 is 12 residues. V lost 5 bases and J 9 bases, leaving 11 bases between the germline ends. The CDR3 DNA reads as TGTGCCAGCAGCCCTTCGGGAGCTGAGCAGTTCTTC. It is translated as CASSPSGAEQFF.

In this sample, this clone turned up a few times. Here the CDR3 DNA reads TGTGCCAGCAAGAGAATGACAGGGGGCTCACCCCTCCACTTT. It is translated as CASKRMTGGSPLHF. The V and J genes are TRBV6-5 and TRBJ1-6; the match to TRBD1 covers 10 bases. Trimming took 7 bases from V and 10 from J; bases not matched to a gene: 7. Germline V gives CDR1 MNHEY, CDR2 SVGAGI. CDR3 length equals 14 residues.

At least ten counts were recorded for this clone. V and J are TRBV6-5 and TRBJ2-1, with D possibly TRBD1 on 5 matching bases. The CDR3 runs 14 residues. The germline gives CDR1 MNHEY, CDR2 SVGAGI. Deletions cut 2 bases from V and 2 bases from J, with 7 bases between. The CDR3 is CASSYRGTYNEQFF. Here the CDR3 DNA reads TGTGCCAGCAGTTACAGGGGAACCTACAATGAGCAGTTCTTC.

This rearrangement joins TRBV5-1 to TRBJ2-2; TRBD2 is a possible D gene (5 bases). Trimming pared 2 bases from V and 0 bases from J, leaving 14 bases between. There are 17 residues in the CDR3. Germline values: CDR1 SGHRS, CDR2 YFSETQ. The CDR3 reads CASSFSFGGSNTGELFF. DNA for the CDR3: TGCGCCAGCAGCTTTTCTTTCGGCGGGTCGAACACCGGGGAGCTGTTTTTT.

In its sample, this clone was seen once. V and J are TRBV9 and TRBJ1-4, with D perhaps matching TRBD1 (6 bases). Germline CDR1 is SGDLS and CDR2 is YYNGEE. Trimming took off 5 bases at V and 7 bases at J, with 15 bases between the two ends. CDR3 length equals 14 residues. The CDR3 region has the DNA TGTGCCAGCAGTGCGAGTGGGGGCGGTGAAAAACTGTTTTTT. It codes for CASSASGGGEKLFF.

The chain couples TRBV7-7 to TRBJ2-7, with D perhaps TRBD2 (5 bases). The ends were cut back, 2 bases at V and 6 bases at J, with 11 bases in the middle. This CDR3 has 13 residues. Looked up from germline, CDR1 is SSHAT and CDR2 is FNYEAQ (reference sequence). The CDR3 nucleotides are TGTGCCAGCAGCTTATCTGTTGGGAGCGAGCAGTACTTC. Amino acid sequence: CASSLSVGSEQYF.